Listed below are T cell receptor beta chains from one sample, sequenced in a study of blood T cell repertoires in COVID-19. The assay was immunoSEQ multiplex PCR, and TCRdb's table has in-frame clones only and misses some. The data show roughly 290,000 clones, approximately 85% seen once. The sample taken for sequencing was PBMCs or T cells enriched from blood (not recorded which). The receptor set was obtained from a man aged 30 to 45 who had recovered from COVID-19. Each CDR3 is given with its conserved first and last residue. The D gene is left open where the match is weak. Expanded clones get a size class; other rows say once, few or many, or leave the size out.

J gene: TRBJ1-6; D gene: .; clone size: once; V gene: TRBV5-1; CDR3 DNA: TGCGCCAGCAGCTCTGTACAGGGCTCGTATAATTCACCCCTCCACTTT; CDR3 protein: CASSSVQGSYNSPLHF
J gene: TRBJ2-7; D gene: .; clone size: .; V gene: TRBV3-1/TRBV3-2; CDR3 DNA: TGTGCCAGCAGCCGATACACTAGAAACTACGAGCAGTACTTC; CDR3 protein: CASSRYTRNYEQYF
J gene: TRBJ2-1; D gene: TRBD2; clone size: few; V gene: TRBV7-9; CDR3 DNA: TGTGCCAGCAGCGTTTCCGGGACTACCAATGAGCAGTTCTTC; CDR3 protein: CASSVSGTTNEQFF
J gene: TRBJ2-1; D gene: TRBD2; clone size: .; V gene: TRBV5-1; CDR3 DNA: TGCGCCAGCACGATTCCTGTGGGAGCGGGGGGCTCCTACAATGAGCAGTTCTTC; CDR3 protein: CASTIPVGAGGSYNEQFF
J gene: TRBJ1-3; D gene: .; clone size: .; V gene: TRBV9; CDR3 DNA: TGTGCCAGCAGCGTACAGGGTGGTAATAGAAACACCATATATTTT; CDR3 protein: CASSVQGGNRNTIYF
J gene: TRBJ1-4; D gene: .; clone size: .; V gene: TRBV9; CDR3 DNA: TGTGCCAGCAGCCCCCCGGGGGGGGGTGAAAAACTGTTTTTT; CDR3 protein: CASSPPGGGEKLFF
J gene: TRBJ1-6; D gene: TRBD1; clone size: .; V gene: TRBV15; CDR3 DNA: TGTGCCACCAGCAGAGATATTGGGACAGTTGCTAATTCACCCCTCCACTTT; CDR3 protein: CATSRDIGTVANSPLHF
J gene: TRBJ1-1; D gene: .; clone size: .; V gene: TRBV27; CDR3 DNA: TGTGCCAGCAGTCGGGGGAGAGGGGAAGCTTTCTTT; CDR3 protein: CASSRGRGEAFF
J gene: TRBJ1-3; D gene: TRBD1; clone size: .; V gene: TRBV12-5; CDR3 DNA: TGTGCTAGTGGCCCCGGACAGGGGGGGGGAAACACCATATATTTT; CDR3 protein: CASGPGQGGGNTIYF
J gene: TRBJ2-1; D gene: TRBD2; clone size: few; V gene: TRBV7-2; CDR3 DNA: TGTGCCAGCACCCCAGACGGGGGGTACAATGAGCAGTTCTTC; CDR3 protein: CASTPDGGYNEQFF
J gene: TRBJ1-2; D gene: .; clone size: .; V gene: TRBV20-1; CDR3 DNA: TGCAGTGCTAGTCCGCTGGGACTAAACTATGGCTACACCTTC; CDR3 protein: CSASPLGLNYGYTF
J gene: TRBJ1-1; D gene: .; clone size: few; V gene: TRBV4-2; CDR3 DNA: TGTGCCAGCAGCCAAGATCTCAGGGGAACTGAAGCTTTCTTT; CDR3 protein: CASSQDLRGTEAFF
J gene: TRBJ1-5; D gene: .; clone size: .; V gene: TRBV10-3; CDR3 DNA: TGTGCCACCGGAGGAAGCAATCAGCCCCAGCATTTT; CDR3 protein: CATGGSNQPQHF
J gene: TRBJ2-3; D gene: .; clone size: once; V gene: TRBV7-9; CDR3 DNA: TGTGCCAGCAGTTTAGGCGGCACAGATACGCAGTATTTT; CDR3 protein: CASSLGGTDTQYF
J gene: TRBJ2-5; D gene: .; clone size: .; V gene: TRBV5-4; CDR3 DNA: TGTGCCAGCACCCCCGGCGGGCCAGAGACCCAGTACTTC; CDR3 protein: CASTPGGPETQYF
J gene: TRBJ1-5; D gene: TRBD1; clone size: few; V gene: TRBV7-9; CDR3 DNA: TGTGCCAGCAGCCCGACAGGGGTGAGGCAGCCCCAGCATTTT; CDR3 protein: CASSPTGVRQPQHF
J gene: TRBJ1-1; D gene: .; clone size: once; V gene: TRBV14; CDR3 DNA: TGTGCCAGCAGCCAACACCGCCCTGACAGAAATTTGAACACTGAAGCTTTCTTT; CDR3 protein: CASSQHRPDRNLNTEAFF
J gene: TRBJ1-5; D gene: .; clone size: .; V gene: TRBV2; CDR3 DNA: TGTGCCAGCAGTGGCCAGGGCTGGGATCAGCCCCAGCATTTT; CDR3 protein: CASSGQGWDQPQHF
J gene: TRBJ2-1; D gene: TRBD2; clone size: .; V gene: TRBV7-3; CDR3 DNA: TGTGCCAGCAGCTTAACTGGACTAGCCGGTAGTGAGCAGTTCTTC; CDR3 protein: CASSLTGLAGSEQFF
J gene: TRBJ1-4; D gene: TRBD1; clone size: .; V gene: TRBV9; CDR3 DNA: TGTGCCAGCAGCGTTCTTGCCGGGACAGAACTCAACCCTGATAATGAAAAACTGTTTTTT; CDR3 protein: CASSVLAGTELNPDNEKLFF
J gene: TRBJ1-3; D gene: .; clone size: .; V gene: TRBV4-1; CDR3 DNA: TGCGCCAGCAGCCACGGCCAGGGACTGAAGACTGGAAACACCATATATTTT; CDR3 protein: CASSHGQGLKTGNTIYF
J gene: TRBJ2-1; D gene: .; clone size: .; V gene: TRBV11-2; CDR3 DNA: TGTGCCAGCAGCTTCCCGCTGTCCCTACACAATGAGCAGTTCTTC; CDR3 protein: CASSFPLSLHNEQFF
J gene: TRBJ2-3; D gene: TRBD2; clone size: .; V gene: TRBV25-1; CDR3 DNA: TGTGCCAGCAGTGAAGCATATAGCGGGGGGGGCGCAGATACGCAGTATTTT; CDR3 protein: CASSEAYSGGGADTQYF
J gene: TRBJ2-3; D gene: TRBD2; clone size: .; V gene: TRBV10-2; CDR3 DNA: TGCGCCAGCAGGGAGGAACTAGCGGGGGGTGTGACAGATACGCAGTATTTT; CDR3 protein: CASREELAGGVTDTQYF
J gene: TRBJ1-6; D gene: .; clone size: .; V gene: TRBV19; CDR3 DNA: TGTGCCAGTAGTATAGGAGTAGGACAGACTAATTCACCCCTCCACTTT; CDR3 protein: CASSIGVGQTNSPLHF
J gene: TRBJ2-7; D gene: .; clone size: few; V gene: TRBV14; CDR3 DNA: TGTGCCAGCAGCCGCACGGTCCGGTACGAGCAGTACTTC; CDR3 protein: CASSRTVRYEQYF
J gene: TRBJ2-2; D gene: .; clone size: .; V gene: TRBV12-3/TRBV12-4; CDR3 DNA: TGTGCCAGCAGCCCCCCAGTGACCGGGGAGCTGTTTTTT; CDR3 protein: CASSPPVTGELFF
J gene: TRBJ2-1; D gene: TRBD2; clone size: .; V gene: TRBV2; CDR3 DNA: TGTGCCAGCAGTGGTCGGGGACTAGCTCTCCCTGAGCAGTTCTTC; CDR3 protein: CASSGRGLALPEQFF
J gene: TRBJ1-5; D gene: .; clone size: .; V gene: TRBV7-9; CDR3 DNA: TGTGCCAGCAGTCCCACCTCCACAGGGTCCCAGCATTTT; CDR3 protein: CASSPTSTGSQHF
J gene: TRBJ1-5; D gene: .; clone size: .; V gene: TRBV6-5; CDR3 DNA: TGTGCCAGCAGTCGAGACAGGAGGTCGAGTCAGCCCCAGCATTTT; CDR3 protein: CASSRDRRSSQPQHF
J gene: TRBJ1-2; D gene: .; clone size: .; V gene: TRBV10-3; CDR3 DNA: TGTGCCATCAGTCGGGACAAAAACTATGGCTACACCTTC; CDR3 protein: CAISRDKNYGYTF
J gene: TRBJ2-1; D gene: TRBD2; clone size: .; V gene: TRBV6-2/TRBV6-3; CDR3 DNA: TGTGCCAGCAGTTACTCGGGACTAGCCTACAATGAGCAGTTCTTC; CDR3 protein: CASSYSGLAYNEQFF
J gene: TRBJ2-1; D gene: TRBD2; clone size: .; V gene: TRBV7-6; CDR3 DNA: TGTGCCAGCAGCTTACCCCTAGCGGGGGGAGGGCAGTTCTTC; CDR3 protein: CASSLPLAGGGQFF
J gene: TRBJ1-3; D gene: TRBD1; clone size: .; V gene: TRBV29-1; CDR3 DNA: TGCAGCGTTAATACAGGGGTGAGCTCTGGAAACACCATATATTTT; CDR3 protein: CSVNTGVSSGNTIYF
J gene: TRBJ1-2; D gene: .; clone size: .; V gene: TRBV30; CDR3 DNA: TGTGCCTGGAGTAGACCCGGGCGGGACTATGGCTACACCTTC; CDR3 protein: CAWSRPGRDYGYTF
J gene: TRBJ2-2; D gene: TRBD1; clone size: many; V gene: TRBV6-5; CDR3 DNA: TGTGCCAGCAGTATAGGGGGCACCACCGGGGAGCTGTTTTTT; CDR3 protein: CASSIGGTTGELFF